This entry lists 27 T cell receptor beta chains sequenced from one sample in a study of brain metastases from non-small cell lung cancer. This table comes from immunoSEQ multiplex PCR, and its TCRdb copy is limited to in-frame clones, with some not included. Of approximately 3,000 clones detected, around 81% appear once; the ten largest clones hold about 7.5%. Sequenced material: primary lung tumor tissue. These TCRs come from a donor at least 40 years old with non-small cell lung cancer.

The chain is built from TRBV4-1 and TRBJ1-1; TRBD1 is a possible D gene (5 bases). V was clipped by 3 bases and J by 6 bases, with 17 bases between them. CDR1 is MGHRA and CDR2 is YSYEKL in the germline V gene. This CDR3 comprises 15 residues. CDR3 in DNA: TGCGCCAGCAGCCAGTTCGGACACACTACTTCTGAAGCTTTCTTT. This translates into CASSQFGHTTSEAFF.

This clone has only a few counts. CDR3 residues: CASSPHPVNSPLHF. CDR3 DNA sequence: TGTGCCAGCTCACCACACCCGGTGAATTCACCCCTCCACTTT. The V and J genes are TRBV18 and TRBJ1-6, with D hard to call. CDR3 size: 14 residues. V shed 1 base and J shed 7 bases, with 8 bases lying between them. Germline lookup yields CDR1 KGHSH and CDR2 LQKENI.

The rearrangement joins TRBV3-1 (or the pseudogene TRBV3-2) to TRBJ1-6; D gene uncertain. Trimming took 1 base from V and 7 from J, leaving 23 bases between them. The CDR3 sequence is 19 residues long. Germline-derived CDR1 and CDR2 are LGHDT and YNNKEL (reference sequence). The CDR3 coding sequence is TGTGCCAGCAGCCAAGTAGTAGGAAGGTTTCAACCTAAAAATTCACCCCTCCACTTT. Residues: CASSQVVGRFQPKNSPLHF.

This chain connects TRBV5-1 to TRBJ1-4; the D gene is possibly TRBD1 (5 bases). CDR1 is SGHRS, CDR2 YFSETQ, per germline. This CDR3 region has 13 residues. V was cut by 2 bases and J by 9 bases, with 11 bases left in between. The CDR3 loop is CASSLETGQKLFF. The DNA for the CDR3 is TGCGCCAGCAGCTTAGAAACGGGACAAAAACTGTTTTTT.

V is TRBV5-1 and J is TRBJ1-5; D possibly corresponds to TRBD1 (6 bases). V lost 5 bases and J 5 bases, leaving 17 bases between the germline ends. The CDR3 is 15 residues long. Germline CDR1 and CDR2: SGHRS and YFSETQ. CDR3 bases: TGCGCCAGCAGGGAAGGGCCAGGGGTGGATCAGCCCCAGCATTTT. Its translation: CASREGPGVDQPQHF.

This rearrangement joins TRBV5-1 to TRBJ1-3; maybe TRBD1 (5 bases). The CDR3 loop spans 15 amino acids. V shed 4 bases and J shed 0 bases, with 11 bases lying between them. The germline gives CDR1 SGHRS, CDR2 YFSETQ. Written as DNA, the CDR3 is TGCGCCAGCAGCCCCGGGGCGGTCTCTGGAAACACCATATATTTT. Protein: CASSPGAVSGNTIYF.

This chain uses TRBV4-2 with TRBJ1-4; D not resolved. There are 15 residues in the CDR3. The ends were cut back, 4 bases at V and 12 bases at J, with 21 bases in the middle. The germline V gene has CDR1 LGHNA and CDR2 YNFKEQ. CDR3 in DNA: TGTGCCAGCAGCCGCGAAGCCCGTACTCCCGGGGAACTGTTTTTT. Translating gives CASSREARTPGELFF.

The chain combines TRBV6-5 with TRBJ1-4; 9 positions agree with TRBD1. The CDR3 consists of 15 residues. Germline CDR1 reads MNHEY; CDR2 reads SVGAGI. V trimming: 8 bases; J trimming: 12 bases; junction bases outside the gene matches: 16. In nucleotides, the CDR3 is TGTGCCAGCGCCTTGGGATGGACAGGGGCCATGGAACTGTTTTTT. Its protein is CASALGWTGAMELFF.

This clone appeared a few times. The chain couples TRBV10-2 to TRBJ1-1; D remains unclear. V lost 2 bases, J lost 9 bases, and 13 bases lay in between. This CDR3 region has 13 residues. Germline loops: CDR1 WSHSY, CDR2 SAAADI. CDR3 sequence reads: CASSEGRGYQAFF. In DNA form, the CDR3 reads TGCGCCAGCAGTGAGGGGCGGGGTTATCAAGCTTTCTTT.

This chain uses TRBV28 with TRBJ1-2, with D unresolved. The length of the CDR3 is 14 residues. V was pared by 2 bases and J by 4 bases, with 11 bases between. Germline CDR1 is MDHEN and CDR2 is SYDVKM. CDR3 protein: CASSLIGLSYGYTF. The CDR3, as DNA: TGTGCCAGCAGTTTAATCGGGTTGAGCTATGGCTACACCTTC.

V is TRBV19 and J is TRBJ2-1; 9 nucleotides match TRBD1. This CDR3 is 14 amino acids long. Germline-derived CDR1 and CDR2 are LNHDA and SQIVND (reference sequence). V shed 8 bases, J shed 5 bases, and the junction held 7 bases outside the gene matches. CDR3 protein: CASRNRGLNNEQFF. CDR3 DNA: TGTGCCAGTCGTAACAGGGGGCTCAACAATGAGCAGTTCTTC.

The chain has TRBV11-3 and TRBJ2-1, with 8 bases identical to TRBD2. The germline V gene has CDR1 SGHNT and CDR2 YENEEA. This CDR3 is built from 15 residues. J lost 7 bases, V lost 2 bases, and 7 bases had no gene match. CDR3 amino acids: CASSLRGLDGNEQFF. Written as DNA, the CDR3 is TGTGCCAGCAGCTTAAGGGGACTAGATGGTAATGAGCAGTTCTTC. The whole variable domain, filled in from reference TRBV11-3 and TRBJ2-1, reads EAGVVQSPRYKIIEKKQPVAFWCNPISGHNTLYWYLQNLGQGPELLIRYENEEAVDDSQLPKDRFSAERLKGVDSTLKIQPAELGDSAVYLCASSLRGLDGNEQFFGPGTRLTVL.

With regard to this clone: A read error may account for a junction end that differs from germline. V usage is TRBV3-1 (or the pseudogene TRBV3-2) and J usage is TRBJ2-4; D is perhaps TRBD2 (5 bases). Germline assignment: CDR1 LGHDT and CDR2 YNNKEL (reference sequence). This CDR3 has 17 residues. The CDR3 DNA reads as TGTGCCAGAGCGGCTTGGCTCCCATTTGCAAAGAAAAGCATTCAGTACTTC. This gives the protein CARAAWLPFAKKSIQYF.

This clone was observed once. This chain uses TRBV28 with TRBJ1-4, with TRBD1 identical over 8 bases. The CDR3 runs 14 residues. V was clipped by 6 bases and J by 4 bases; unmatched bases: 4. Germline values: CDR1 MDHEN, CDR2 SYDVKM. Here the CDR3 reads CASRSQGGNEKLFF. The CDR3 DNA reads TGTGCCAGCAGATCACAGGGGGGTAATGAAAAACTGTTTTTT. Variable domain in full (rest from reference TRBV28 and TRBJ1-4): DVKVTQSSRYLVKRTGEKVFLECVQDMDHENMFWYRQDPGLGLRLIYFSYDVKMKEKGDIPEGYSVSREKKERFSLILESASTNQTSMYLCASRSQGGNEKLFFGSGTQLSVL.

The rearrangement joins TRBV7-2 to TRBJ1-1; a weak D match, TRBD1 (6 bases). This CDR3 is 13 amino acids long. V was clipped by 6 bases and J by 5 bases, with 13 bases between them. The germline CDR1 and CDR2 sequences are SGHTA and FQGNSA. The CDR3 nucleotides are TGTGCCAGCAGTACAGGGATAGAGACTGAAGCTTTCTTT. It encodes CASSTGIETEAFF.

V gene TRBV5-4 combines with J gene TRBJ1-2, with D possibly TRBD1 on 6 matching bases. Trimming shortened V by 3 bases and J by 4 bases, and 16 bases separated the two germline ends. Germline CDR1 SGHNT, CDR2 YYREEE (reference sequence). This CDR3 comprises 15 residues. The CDR3 reads CASSSRTEPFYGYTF. As DNA, the CDR3 is TGTGCCAGCAGCTCCCGGACAGAACCTTTCTATGGCTACACCTTC.

The V and J genes are TRBV19 and TRBJ2-2; D remains unclear. Germline V lookup: CDR1 LNHDA, CDR2 SQIVND (reference sequence). The CDR3 consists of 15 residues. The V and J ends lost 7 bases and 3 bases respectively, with 15 bases between them. CDR3 DNA: TGTGCCAGTAAAATCGGTTTTCATGACACCGGGGAGCTGTTTTTT. Protein sequence: CASKIGFHDTGELFF.

In regard to this clone: Since a much larger clone is just one base distant, this may be a read error. The CDR3 here is CASSQDRGSGNIIYF. The DNA for the CDR3 is TGCGCCAGCAGCCAAGATCGGGGCTCTGGAAACATCATATATTTT. This chain joins TRBV4-1 and TRBJ1-3; tentative D call: TRBD1 (5 bases). This CDR3 has 15 residues. The V gene's germline CDR1 is MGHRA and CDR2 YSYEKL.

The chain couples TRBV7-2 to TRBJ2-6; no reliable D call. CDR1 and CDR2 (germline): SGHTA, FQGNSA. The CDR3 is 14 residues long. V dropped 1 base and J dropped 6 bases, with 7 bases sitting between them. The CDR3 sequence is CASSLDYEANVLTF. DNA of the CDR3: TGTGCCAGCAGCTTAGACTATGAGGCCAACGTCCTGACTTTC.

The chain is built from TRBV6-5 and TRBJ2-1; TRBD2 might be the D (5 bases). The length of the CDR3 is 15 residues. Trimming took 7 bases from V and 2 from J, leaving 15 bases between them. From germline, CDR1 is MNHEY and CDR2 SVGAGI. CDR3 protein: CASNPLAGAYNEQFF. The CDR3 DNA reads TGTGCCAGCAACCCCTTGGCGGGCGCCTACAATGAGCAGTTCTTC.

This sequence joins TRBV5-1 and TRBJ1-5, with unresolved D. Looked up from germline, CDR1 is SGHRS and CDR2 is YFSETQ. This CDR3 has 13 residues. V lost 0 bases and J 6 bases, leaving 7 bases between the germline ends. In nucleotides, the CDR3 is TGCGCCAGCAGCTTGGAAGGGAGTCAGCCCCAGCATTTT. This encodes CASSLEGSQPQHF. The whole variable domain, remainder taken from reference TRBV5-1 and TRBJ1-5, is KAGVTQTPRYLIKTRGQQVTLSCSPISGHRSVSWYQQTPGQGLQFLFEYFSETQRNKGNFPGRFSGRQFSNSRSEMNVSTLELGDSALYLCASSLEGSQPQHFGDGTRLSIL.

The gene calls are TRBV6-5 and TRBJ2-1; D is possibly TRBD1 or TRBD2 (5 bases each). This CDR3 has 15 residues. CDR1 MNHEY and CDR2 SVGAGI come from the germline V gene. The ends were cut back, 7 bases at V and 1 base at J, with 14 bases in the middle. In DNA, the CDR3 is TGTGCCAGCAACGCCGGGACGGGGTCCTACAATGAGCAGTTCTTC. Its protein is CASNAGTGSYNEQFF.

The chain carries TRBV7-3 and TRBJ1-1; no clear D. Germline V gives CDR1 SGHTA, CDR2 FQGTGA. Trimming removed 1 base at V and 0 bases at J, with 3 bases between. The CDR3 runs 13 residues. In nucleotides, the CDR3 is TGTGCCAGCAGCTTAATATTGAACACTGAAGCTTTCTTT. This translates into CASSLILNTEAFF.

This clone showed up just a few times. The chain links TRBV5-5 to TRBJ1-2; D possibly corresponds to TRBD1 (5 bases). The CDR3 has 16 residues. The germline V and J ends were trimmed by 4 bases and 4 bases, with 20 bases remaining between them. Germline V gene sequence: CDR1 SGHKS, CDR2 YYEKEE (reference sequence). CDR3 in amino acids: CASSSGTDTSIYGYTF. DNA of the CDR3: TGTGCCAGCAGCAGTGGGACTGACACTTCCATCTATGGCTACACCTTC. Full variable domain (remainder filled in from reference TRBV5-5 and TRBJ1-2): DAGVTQSPTHLIKTRGQQVTLRCSPISGHKSVSWYQQVLGQGPQFIFQYYEKEERGRGNFPDRFSARQFPNYSSELNVNALLLGDSALYLCASSSGTDTSIYGYTFGSGTRLTVV.

CDR3 sequence (DNA): TGCGCCAGCAGTCGGAAGATTTACAATGAAAAACTGTTTTTT. Translated: CASSRKIYNEKLFF. The gene calls are TRBV23-1 and TRBJ1-4; D unresolved. TRBV23-1 has ORF status, its function being uncertain. This CDR3 spans 14 amino acids. V gave up 4 bases and J gave up 5 bases, with 11 bases separating them.

The gene calls are TRBV3-1 (or the pseudogene TRBV3-2) and TRBJ1-5, with D uncertain. Germline V lookup: CDR1 LGHDT, CDR2 YNNKEL (reference sequence). Trimming cost V 4 bases and J 1 base, with 11 bases left between them. The CDR3 runs 15 residues. CDR3 nucleotides: TGTGCCAGCAGCCCTCAACATGCAAGCAATCAGCCCCAGCATTTT. Translation gives CASSPQHASNQPQHF.

The genes are TRBV4-3 and TRBJ1-2; D may be TRBD1 (6 bases). V was pared by 0 bases and J by 5 bases, with 10 bases between. The length of the CDR3 is 14 residues. CDR1 and CDR2 from the germline V gene are LGHNA and YSLEER. DNA of the CDR3: TGCGCCAGCAGCCAAGAGCGGGGGCCATATGGCTACACCTTC. Protein: CASSQERGPYGYTF.